The T cell receptor beta chain described here comes from a study of shared clonotypes between healthy human individuals. Data came from immunoSEQ multiplex PCR; TCRdb stores just in-frame clones and leaves some out. The data show about 2.2 million clones, roughly 91% seen once. CDR1 and CDR2 (germline): LNHDA, SQIVND (reference sequence). The CDR3 spans 15 residues. Trimming shortened V by 4 bases and J by 1 base, and 10 bases separated the two germline ends. Naive CD8 populations comprised CD45RO-negative cells positively selected for CCR7, excluding terminally differentiated effector memory CD45RA+ cells. Every donor was a Caucasian adult from Nashville, Tennessee.

The sequence was obtained from a man between 18 and 35 years old in good health. Some clones in this sample may be carry-over from other donors' samples. The genes are TRBV19 and TRBJ1-4; a possible D gene is TRBD1 (6 bases). Sequenced material: naive CD8+ T cells from PBMCs. The DNA of the CDR3 is TGTGCCAGTAGTACCCTCAGGGGAACTAATGAAAAACTGTTTTTT. This encodes CASSTLRGTNEKLFF.